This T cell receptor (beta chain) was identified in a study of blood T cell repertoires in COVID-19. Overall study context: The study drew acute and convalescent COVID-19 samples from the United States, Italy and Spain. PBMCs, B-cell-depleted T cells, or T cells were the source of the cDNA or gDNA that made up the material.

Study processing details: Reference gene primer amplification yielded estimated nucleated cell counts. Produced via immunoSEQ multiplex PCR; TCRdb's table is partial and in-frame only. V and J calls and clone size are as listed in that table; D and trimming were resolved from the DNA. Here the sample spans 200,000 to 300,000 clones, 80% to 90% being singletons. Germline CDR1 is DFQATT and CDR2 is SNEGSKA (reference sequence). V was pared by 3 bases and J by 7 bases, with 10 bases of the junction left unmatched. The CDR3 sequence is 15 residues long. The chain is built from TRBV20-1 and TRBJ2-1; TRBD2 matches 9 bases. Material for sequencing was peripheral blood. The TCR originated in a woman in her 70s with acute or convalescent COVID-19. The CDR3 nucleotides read TGCAGTGCTAGTCTTGGGGCTAGCGGGGATAATGAGCAGTTCTTC. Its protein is CSASLGASGDNEQFF.